This TCR beta chain was identified in a study of CD8+ T cells in alopecia areata. Study findings and constraints: It was lesional scalp, especially alopecia totalis/universalis, that showed higher clonality than normal scalp.

RNA was extracted and reverse transcribed into cDNA as the sequencing template. Libraries were prepared by immunoSEQ multiplex PCR; TCRdb keeps only in-frame clonotypes and omits some of them. This table has just over 150,000 clones, around half appearing once. Turning to this clone: The antigen remains undetermined.

Lesional scalp punch biopsies and peripheral blood were collected from alopecia areata patients. Sorting separated CD4+ and CD8+ T cells out of PBMCs. CDR3 size: 15 residues. The germline CDR1 and CDR2 sequences are KGHSH and LQKENI. V lost 4 bases to trimming and J lost 4 bases, with 15 bases between them. Sequences were derived from CD8+ T cells sorted from blood, sampled at week 0. J is TRBJ2-3 and V is TRBV18; perhaps TRBD2 as D (6 bases). This clonotype originated in a human donor with alopecia areata. Written as DNA, the CDR3 is TGTGCCAGCTCACTCGCGGGAAGGAGGGCAGATACGCAGTATTTT. Translation gives CASSLAGRRADTQYF.